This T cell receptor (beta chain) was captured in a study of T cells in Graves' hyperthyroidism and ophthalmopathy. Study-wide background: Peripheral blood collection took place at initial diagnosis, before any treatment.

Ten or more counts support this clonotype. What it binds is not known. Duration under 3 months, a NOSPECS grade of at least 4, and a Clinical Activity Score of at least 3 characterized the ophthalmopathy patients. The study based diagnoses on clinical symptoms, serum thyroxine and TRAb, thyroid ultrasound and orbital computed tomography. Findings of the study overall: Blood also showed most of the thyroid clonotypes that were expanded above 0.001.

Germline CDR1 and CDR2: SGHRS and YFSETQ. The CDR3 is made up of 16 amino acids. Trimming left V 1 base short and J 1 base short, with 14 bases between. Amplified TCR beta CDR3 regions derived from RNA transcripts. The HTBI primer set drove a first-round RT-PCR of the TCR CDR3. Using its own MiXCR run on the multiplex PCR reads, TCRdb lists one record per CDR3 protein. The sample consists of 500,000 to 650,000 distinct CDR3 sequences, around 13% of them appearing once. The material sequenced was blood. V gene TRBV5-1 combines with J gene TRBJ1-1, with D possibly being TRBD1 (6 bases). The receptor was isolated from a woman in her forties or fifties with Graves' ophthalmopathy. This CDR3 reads CASSLLWGLKNTEAFF. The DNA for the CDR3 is TGCGCCAGCAGCTTGTTGTGGGGGCTGAAGAACACTGAAGCTTTCTTT.